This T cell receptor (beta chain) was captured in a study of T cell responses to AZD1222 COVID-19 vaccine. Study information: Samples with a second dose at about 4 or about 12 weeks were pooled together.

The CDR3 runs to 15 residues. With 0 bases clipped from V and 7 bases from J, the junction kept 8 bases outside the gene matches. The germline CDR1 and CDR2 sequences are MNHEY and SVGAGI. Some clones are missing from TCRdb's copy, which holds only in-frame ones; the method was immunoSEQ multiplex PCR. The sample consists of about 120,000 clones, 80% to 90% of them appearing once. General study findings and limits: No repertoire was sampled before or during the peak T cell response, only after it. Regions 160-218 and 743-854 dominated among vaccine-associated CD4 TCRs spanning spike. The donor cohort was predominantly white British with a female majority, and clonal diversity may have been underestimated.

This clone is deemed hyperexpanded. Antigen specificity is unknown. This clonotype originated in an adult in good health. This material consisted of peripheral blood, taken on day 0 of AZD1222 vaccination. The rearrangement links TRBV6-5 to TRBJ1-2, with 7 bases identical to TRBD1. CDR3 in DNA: TGTGCCAGCAGTTACTCGACCGGGACAGTCGCTGGCTACACCTTC. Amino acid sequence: CASSYSTGTVAGYTF.